The subject of this entry is one T cell receptor beta chain. Antigen specificity is unknown. The CDR3 sequence is 16 residues long. The germline V gene encodes CDR1 SNHLY and CDR2 FYNNEI. The J segment lost 9 bases and the V segment lost 2 bases, leaving 9 bases of the junction unmatched. This table comes from immunoSEQ multiplex PCR, and its TCRdb copy is limited to in-frame clones, with some not included. The sample includes about 36,000 clones, 77% of them seen just once. For approximately 10 days, around 10^5 sorted CD4+ cells grew with T cell-depleted PBMCs and CEF. This sample was included in a study of CD4 T cells in relation to SARS-CoV-2 and coronaviruses. The overall study: After around 10 days of antigen culture, PBMC TCR beta CDR3s were sequenced.

Study results and caveats: In roughly 60% of donors, memory CD4+ clonotypes crossrecognized SARS-CoV-2 and at least one common cold coronavirus spike.

The rearrangement uses TRBV2 and TRBJ1-6; 8 bases line up with TRBD1. Material for sequencing was memory CD4+ T cells from PBMCs, cultured in vitro. The sequence derives from an adult with COVID-19. The CDR3 region is CASSERGTGGASPLHF. In DNA form, the CDR3 reads TGTGCCAGCAGTGAAAGGGGAACAGGGGGTGCTTCACCCCTCCACTTT.